The rows below give T cell receptor beta chains drawn from one sample of a study of shared clonotypes between healthy human individuals. Profiling relied on immunoSEQ multiplex PCR, and the TCRdb table lists in-frame clones only, not all of them. The sample consists of 2 million or so clones, roughly 94% of them appearing once. The source material was naive CD8+ T cells sorted from blood. The receptor set was obtained from a man between 18 and 29 years old in good health. Each CDR3 is given with its conserved first and last residue. D genes are given only for firm matches. The listing skips clone size in some rows; elsewhere it reads once, few, many or a size class.

CDR3nt: TGTGCCAGCTCTCTAAAAGAATTGTATTCACCCCTCCACTTT
CDR3aa: CASSLKELYSPLHF
j_gene: TRBJ1-6
d_gene: -
abundance: -
v_gene: TRBV18

CDR3nt: TGTGCCTGGAGTGGTAGTTCCTGGGGAGCGGCCTACCAAGAGACCCAGTACTTC
CDR3aa: CAWSGSSWGAAYQETQYF
j_gene: TRBJ2-5
d_gene: -
abundance: -
v_gene: TRBV30

CDR3nt: TGTGCCAGCAGTTTAGACCCGGGACAGGGGAACAATGAGCAGTTCTTC
CDR3aa: CASSLDPGQGNNEQFF
j_gene: TRBJ2-1
d_gene: TRBD1
abundance: -
v_gene: TRBV27

CDR3nt: TGTGCCAATCTACATCGCCGGGAATTCTCCTCCTACGAGCAGTACTTC
CDR3aa: CANLHRREFSSYEQYF
j_gene: TRBJ2-7
d_gene: -
abundance: -
v_gene: TRBV6-7

CDR3nt: TGTGCCAGCAGTTTATACCCGACAGGTCACGGGGAGCTGTTTTTT
CDR3aa: CASSLYPTGHGELFF
j_gene: TRBJ2-2
d_gene: -
abundance: once
v_gene: TRBV27

CDR3nt: TGTGCCAGCAGTTTAGGGGCAGGGACTGGGTATAATTCACCCCTCCACTTT
CDR3aa: CASSLGAGTGYNSPLHF
j_gene: TRBJ1-6
d_gene: -
abundance: -
v_gene: TRBV27

CDR3nt: TGTGCCAGCAGCGTAGCGGGCGGGAGCTCCTACAATGAGCAGTTCTTC
CDR3aa: CASSVAGGSSYNEQFF
j_gene: TRBJ2-1
d_gene: TRBD2
abundance: -
v_gene: TRBV9

CDR3nt: TGTGCCAGCAGCTTGAATAGCGGTGAGCAGTTCTTC
CDR3aa: CASSLNSGEQFF
j_gene: TRBJ2-1
d_gene: -
abundance: -
v_gene: TRBV5-6

CDR3nt: TGTGCCAGCTCACCACCACCTACCGGGGGGCTGGACATTACAACTAATGAAAAACTGTTTTTT
CDR3aa: CASSPPPTGGLDITTNEKLFF
j_gene: TRBJ1-4
d_gene: -
abundance: -
v_gene: TRBV18

CDR3nt: TGTGCCAGTAGAGCGGGACAGGGCACTGAAGCTTTCTTT
CDR3aa: CASRAGQGTEAFF
j_gene: TRBJ1-1
d_gene: TRBD1
abundance: -
v_gene: TRBV19

CDR3nt: TGTGCCACCAGGGGCTATCATGGCTACACCTTC
CDR3aa: CATRGYHGYTF
j_gene: TRBJ1-2
d_gene: -
abundance: -
v_gene: TRBV27

CDR3nt: TGTGCCAGCAGCTTGGAGCAGAACCAAGAGACCCAGTACTTC
CDR3aa: CASSLEQNQETQYF
j_gene: TRBJ2-5
d_gene: -
abundance: -
v_gene: TRBV7-8

CDR3nt: TGTGCCAGCAGTGAAGCGGCTAGCGGGACTCAAGAGACCCAGTACTTC
CDR3aa: CASSEAASGTQETQYF
j_gene: TRBJ2-5
d_gene: TRBD2
abundance: -
v_gene: TRBV6-1

CDR3nt: TGTGCCACTAAAGACTCGGCGTCGAGCTCCTACAATGAGCAGTTCTTC
CDR3aa: CATKDSASSSYNEQFF
j_gene: TRBJ2-1
d_gene: -
abundance: -
v_gene: TRBV6-6

CDR3nt: TGTGCCAGCAGTGACCCGGACGCCTTTATGAACACTGAAGCTTTCTTT
CDR3aa: CASSDPDAFMNTEAFF
j_gene: TRBJ1-1
d_gene: -
abundance: -
v_gene: TRBV2

CDR3nt: TGTGCCAGCAGTGTAGACGGGGAGCTCTACGAGCAGTACTTC
CDR3aa: CASSVDGELYEQYF
j_gene: TRBJ2-7
d_gene: -
abundance: -
v_gene: TRBV6-6

CDR3nt: TGTGCCAGTAGTCCGGCTTTGGGCTATGGCTACACCTTC
CDR3aa: CASSPALGYGYTF
j_gene: TRBJ1-2
d_gene: -
abundance: -
v_gene: TRBV19

CDR3nt: TGTGCCAGCAGCTCGCAGGGGTACCAAGAGACCCAGTACTTC
CDR3aa: CASSSQGYQETQYF
j_gene: TRBJ2-5
d_gene: -
abundance: -
v_gene: TRBV5-4

CDR3nt: TGTGCCAGCAGCTCCGGGGTTGGTGAGCAGTTCTTC
CDR3aa: CASSSGVGEQFF
j_gene: TRBJ2-1
d_gene: -
abundance: -
v_gene: TRBV5-6

CDR3nt: TGTGCCTGGAGTGTAGCTAATTTCAATGAGCAGTTCTTC
CDR3aa: CAWSVANFNEQFF
j_gene: TRBJ2-1
d_gene: -
abundance: -
v_gene: TRBV30

CDR3nt: TGTGCCAGCATGGCCCAAGGTTCACCCCTCCACTTT
CDR3aa: CASMAQGSPLHF
j_gene: TRBJ1-6
d_gene: -
abundance: -
v_gene: TRBV2

CDR3nt: TGTGCCAGTAGCCAGACAGGGATGAATGAGCAGTTCTTC
CDR3aa: CASSQTGMNEQFF
j_gene: TRBJ2-1
d_gene: TRBD1
abundance: -
v_gene: TRBV19

CDR3nt: TGTGCCAGCAGTCCCGGGGGGGGCTCCTACAATGAGCAGTTCTTC
CDR3aa: CASSPGGGSYNEQFF
j_gene: TRBJ2-1
d_gene: TRBD2
abundance: -
v_gene: TRBV27

CDR3nt: TGTGCCAGCGGATGGACAGGGGAGATCCACGAGCAGTACTTC
CDR3aa: CASGWTGEIHEQYF
j_gene: TRBJ2-7
d_gene: TRBD1
abundance: -
v_gene: TRBV2

CDR3nt: TGTGCCAGTAGTATGGAACTTGTGCAATACAATTCACCCCTCCACTTT
CDR3aa: CASSMELVQYNSPLHF
j_gene: TRBJ1-6
d_gene: -
abundance: -
v_gene: TRBV19

CDR3nt: TGTGCCAGCAGCCCGTGGCCACCCCAAGAGACCCAGTACTTC
CDR3aa: CASSPWPPQETQYF
j_gene: TRBJ2-5
d_gene: -
abundance: -
v_gene: TRBV7-2

CDR3nt: TGTGCCAGCAGTTACTCAATCGAAAACACCGGGGAGCTGTTTTTT
CDR3aa: CASSYSIENTGELFF
j_gene: TRBJ2-2
d_gene: -
abundance: -
v_gene: TRBV6-5

CDR3nt: TGTGCCAGCATCGAGGACTCTGGGGCCAACGTCCTGACTTTC
CDR3aa: CASIEDSGANVLTF
j_gene: TRBJ2-6
d_gene: -
abundance: -
v_gene: TRBV7-9

CDR3nt: TGTGCCAGTAGTATAGATCCCCAGGGTTGGGGTAATTCACCCCTCCACTTT
CDR3aa: CASSIDPQGWGNSPLHF
j_gene: TRBJ1-6
d_gene: -
abundance: -
v_gene: TRBV19

CDR3nt: TGCGCCAGCAGTGAGTCGGAGGGTATCAACGAGCAGTACTTC
CDR3aa: CASSESEGINEQYF
j_gene: TRBJ2-7
d_gene: -
abundance: -
v_gene: TRBV10-1

CDR3nt: TGCAGCGTTGAAAGGCAGGACGGCTATGGCTACACCTTC
CDR3aa: CSVERQDGYGYTF
j_gene: TRBJ1-2
d_gene: -
abundance: -
v_gene: TRBV29-1

CDR3nt: TGTGCCAGCAGCGGGCCAGGGGCGGAGACCCAGTACTTC
CDR3aa: CASSGPGAETQYF
j_gene: TRBJ2-5
d_gene: -
abundance: -
v_gene: TRBV7-6

CDR3nt: TGTGCCAGCAGTGCCCAGACAGGGCCTGTTAATTCACCCCTCCACTTT
CDR3aa: CASSAQTGPVNSPLHF
j_gene: TRBJ1-6
d_gene: TRBD1
abundance: -
v_gene: TRBV6-6

CDR3nt: TGCAGCGTTGAGACAGGGGTGGACACTGAAGCTTTCTTT
CDR3aa: CSVETGVDTEAFF
j_gene: TRBJ1-1
d_gene: TRBD1
abundance: -
v_gene: TRBV29-1

CDR3nt: TGTGCCAGCATCGGGGGCTCCTACGAGCAGTACTTC
CDR3aa: CASIGGSYEQYF
j_gene: TRBJ2-7
d_gene: -
abundance: -
v_gene: TRBV27

CDR3nt: TGTGCCAGCAGTGAAGGGTTAGCCTACGAGCAGTACTTC
CDR3aa: CASSEGLAYEQYF
j_gene: TRBJ2-7
d_gene: -
abundance: -
v_gene: TRBV6-1

CDR3nt: TGTGCCAGCAGCTCAGAGGAGGGTAGCAATCAGCCCCAGCATTTT
CDR3aa: CASSSEEGSNQPQHF
j_gene: TRBJ1-5
d_gene: -
abundance: -
v_gene: TRBV9

CDR3nt: TGCGCCAGCAGCCAAAACGACAGGGGGAGCAGGTGGGCCAACGTCCTGACTTTC
CDR3aa: CASSQNDRGSRWANVLTF
j_gene: TRBJ2-6
d_gene: TRBD1
abundance: once
v_gene: TRBV5-1

CDR3nt: TGTGCCAGCAGCCAGGAACTCAGTAACAATGAGCAGTTCTTC
CDR3aa: CASSQELSNNEQFF
j_gene: TRBJ2-1
d_gene: -
abundance: -
v_gene: TRBV7-2

CDR3nt: TGTGCCAGCAGCTTTGAATACTCCTACGAGCAGTACTTC
CDR3aa: CASSFEYSYEQYF
j_gene: TRBJ2-7
d_gene: -
abundance: -
v_gene: TRBV5-6

CDR3nt: TGTGCCAGCAGCGCCAACCAAGAGACCCAGTACTTC
CDR3aa: CASSANQETQYF
j_gene: TRBJ2-5
d_gene: -
abundance: -
v_gene: TRBV7-6

CDR3nt: TGTGCCAGCAGCGAATTTCTCGAAGTTTTCTTT
CDR3aa: CASSEFLEVFF
j_gene: TRBJ1-1
d_gene: -
abundance: -
v_gene: TRBV7-9

CDR3nt: TGTGCCAGCAGCTTTACGGGAAGCAATGAGCAGTTCTTC
CDR3aa: CASSFTGSNEQFF
j_gene: TRBJ2-1
d_gene: -
abundance: -
v_gene: TRBV7-9

CDR3nt: TGTGCTAGCAGCTTACCGGGGGGGCTACAAGAGACCCAGTACTTC
CDR3aa: CASSLPGGLQETQYF
j_gene: TRBJ2-5
d_gene: TRBD2
abundance: -
v_gene: TRBV7-7

CDR3nt: TGCGCCAGCAGTGATATGGACTTGCCCGGGGAGCTGTTTTTT
CDR3aa: CASSDMDLPGELFF
j_gene: TRBJ2-2
d_gene: -
abundance: -
v_gene: TRBV10-2

CDR3nt: TGTGCCAGCAGCTTACTAGGGGGCCACCTCTCCTACGAGCAGTACTTC
CDR3aa: CASSLLGGHLSYEQYF
j_gene: TRBJ2-7
d_gene: TRBD1
abundance: -
v_gene: TRBV7-9

CDR3nt: TGCAGCGTTCCCTTACAGGGGGCGACCGGGGAGCTGTTTTTT
CDR3aa: CSVPLQGATGELFF
j_gene: TRBJ2-2
d_gene: TRBD1
abundance: once
v_gene: TRBV29-1

CDR3nt: TGCGCCAGCAGCCAGGGGGAGACCTACGAGCAGTACTTC
CDR3aa: CASSQGETYEQYF
j_gene: TRBJ2-7
d_gene: -
abundance: -
v_gene: TRBV4-3

CDR3nt: TGTGCCTGGAGTGTAGGGATTTACGAGCAGTACTTC
CDR3aa: CAWSVGIYEQYF
j_gene: TRBJ2-7
d_gene: -
abundance: -
v_gene: TRBV30

CDR3nt: TGTGCCAGCAGCTTGTGGGGGGGTTGGAACACTGAAGCTTTCTTT
CDR3aa: CASSLWGGWNTEAFF
j_gene: TRBJ1-1
d_gene: -
abundance: -
v_gene: TRBV5-6

CDR3nt: TGCGCCAGCAGCCAAGATCGGGGGCTGATTTCACCCCTCCACTTT
CDR3aa: CASSQDRGLISPLHF
j_gene: TRBJ1-6
d_gene: -
abundance: -
v_gene: TRBV4-3

CDR3nt: TGTGCCAGCAGGCGGCACAACAGGGGGTTCGATAATGAGCAGTTCTTC
CDR3aa: CASRRHNRGFDNEQFF
j_gene: TRBJ2-1
d_gene: TRBD1
abundance: -
v_gene: TRBV28

CDR3nt: TGTGCCACCAGCAGAGATTTTCTTACCTACGAGCAGTACTTC
CDR3aa: CATSRDFLTYEQYF
j_gene: TRBJ2-7
d_gene: -
abundance: -
v_gene: TRBV15

CDR3nt: TGTGCCAGCAGAGCGCAGGGGGAGCAGTTCTTC
CDR3aa: CASRAQGEQFF
j_gene: TRBJ2-1
d_gene: -
abundance: -
v_gene: TRBV6-5

CDR3nt: TGTGCCAGCAGCGGGGTTGGTCTCTGGTACGAGCAGTACTTC
CDR3aa: CASSGVGLWYEQYF
j_gene: TRBJ2-7
d_gene: -
abundance: -
v_gene: TRBV5-8

CDR3nt: TGTGCCAGTAGTATGGGACAGGGGGCGGTCACCGGGGAGCTGTTTTTT
CDR3aa: CASSMGQGAVTGELFF
j_gene: TRBJ2-2
d_gene: TRBD1
abundance: -
v_gene: TRBV19

CDR3nt: TGTGCCAGCAGTGAGGGGACAGGGGGCCTCTACGAGCAGTACTTC
CDR3aa: CASSEGTGGLYEQYF
j_gene: TRBJ2-7
d_gene: TRBD1
abundance: -
v_gene: TRBV2